This T cell receptor beta chain stems from a study of PD-L1 blockade in urothelial cancer. Overall study context: Patients started atezolizumab in the mid-2010s, 1,200 mg intravenously every 3 weeks. At 3 weeks (second dose) and 6 weeks after starting treatment, blood was analyzed. Findings and limits, study-wide: Below-median pretreatment blood TCR clonality was a predictor of better survival.

About this clone itself: Its target is unknown.

TCRdb keeps only in-frame clones here, not all; method: immunoSEQ multiplex PCR. The repertoire consists of around 22,000 clones, with roughly 87% occurring once and the leading ten covering approximately 3%. The CDR3 contains 14 residues. Germline V gives CDR1 MNHEY, CDR2 SMNVEV (reference sequence). V was pared by 2 bases and J by 6 bases, with 11 bases between. Pretreatment and on-treatment blood mononuclear cell samples were taken, totaling between 1 and 8 time points per patient. This TCR derives from a man in his forties or fifties with urothelial cancer. The sequencing here drew on PBMCs, taken around atezolizumab (anti-PD-L1) treatment. This chain joins TRBV27 and TRBJ1-5; a weak D match, TRBD1 (5 bases). The CDR3 loop reads CASSLVSGGQPQHF. The CDR3 region has the DNA TGTGCCAGCAGTTTAGTTAGCGGGGGTCAGCCCCAGCATTTT.